Below, 27 T cell receptor beta chains from the same sample are listed, as sequenced in a study of T cells in localized non-small cell lung cancer. Assay: immunoSEQ multiplex PCR; the TCRdb copy retains only in-frame clones and omits some. The sample lists a few thousand clones, about 30% seen once, with approximately 27% in the top ten. The sample consisted of normal lung tissue next to the tumor, taken before any cancer treatment. The receptors derive from a man aged 40 to 75 with stage I lung adenocarcinoma.

This sequence joins TRBV9 and TRBJ2-2; weak D call: TRBD1 (6 bases). V lost 0 bases to trimming and J lost 8 bases, with 8 bases between them. CDR1 is SGDLS and CDR2 is YYNGEE in the germline V gene. The CDR3 covers 13 residues. CDR3: CASSVGDKGELFF. DNA for the CDR3: TGTGCCAGCAGCGTAGGGGACAAAGGGGAGCTGTTTTTT.

The genes are TRBV30 and TRBJ2-5; TRBD2 matches 12 bases. The J segment lost 6 bases and the V segment lost 7 bases, leaving 9 bases of the junction unmatched. Germline V gives CDR1 GTSNPN, CDR2 SVGIG (reference sequence). The CDR3 runs to 14 residues. CDR3 loop: CAFSTSGGPKTQYF. The CDR3 nucleotides are TGTGCCTTCTCGACTAGCGGGGGACCTAAGACCCAGTACTTC.

This clone is termed medium-sized. This chain links TRBV6-8 with TRBJ2-3, with 12 bases that match TRBD2. Germline V gene data show CDR1 as MNHGY and CDR2 as SAAAGT. The CDR3 extends over 15 amino acids. The V gene end was trimmed by 10 bases and the J gene end by 4 bases; junction bases not matched to a gene: 9. DNA of the CDR3: TGTGCCACCATGACTAGCGGGGGAGTCGCAGATACGCAGTATTTT. It encodes CATMTSGGVADTQYF.

A few counts support this clone. This chain uses TRBV6-8 with TRBJ2-7, with 7 bases fitting TRBD1. There are 14 residues in the CDR3. Unmatched junction bases numbered 8, after V lost 7 bases and J lost 2 bases. Germline V gene sequence: CDR1 MNHGY, CDR2 SAAAGT. The CDR3 DNA reads as TGTGCCAGCATCGGGATCGGACAGGCCTACGAGCAGTACTTC. Translating gives CASIGIGQAYEQYF.

This clone was detected a few times. V usage is TRBV11-3 and J usage is TRBJ1-2; D is perhaps TRBD1 (5 bases). The CDR3 totals 14 residues. The V end lost 5 bases, the J end lost 2 bases, and 12 bases lay between the germline ends. Per the germline V gene, CDR1 is SGHNT and CDR2 is YENEEA. The CDR3 coding sequence is TGTGCCAGCAGCCCGGGACTGTCGAACTATGGCTACACCTTC. It codes for CASSPGLSNYGYTF.

This clone turned up a few times. This chain links TRBV9 with TRBJ1-2; possible D gene TRBD1, 6 bases. The germline V and J ends were trimmed by 4 bases and 6 bases, with 19 bases remaining between them. The CDR3 runs to 15 residues. CDR1 is SGDLS, CDR2 YYNGEE, per germline. The CDR3 sequence: CASSFPSAGAHGYTF. CDR3 nucleotide sequence: TGTGCCAGCAGCTTCCCTTCGGCAGGGGCGCATGGCTACACCTTC. The complete variable domain, with remaining parts taken from reference TRBV9 and TRBJ1-2, reads DSGVTQTPKHLITATGQRVTLRCSPRSGDLSVYWYQQSLDQGLQFLIQYYNGEERAKGNILERFSAQQFPDLHSELNLSSLELGDSALYFCASSFPSAGAHGYTFGSGTRLTVV.

This clone was recorded a few times. The chain joins TRBV15 to TRBJ1-6; D is unclear. The V gene lost 3 bases and the J gene lost 5 bases, with 11 bases spanning the gap. The CDR3 contains 15 residues. CDR1 and CDR2 from the germline V gene are LNHNV and YYDKDF (reference sequence). The CDR3 DNA sequence: TGTGCCACCAGCAGCCTGGACGCTAATAATTCACCCCTCCACTTT. It specifies CATSSLDANNSPLHF.

The chain uses TRBV5-1 and TRBJ1-1; D ambiguous. Trimming stripped 0 bases from V and 0 bases from J, with 9 bases between. The CDR3 extends over 15 amino acids. Germline lookup yields CDR1 SGHRS and CDR2 YFSETQ. The CDR3 region is CASSLGSTLNTEAFF. In DNA form, the CDR3 reads TGCGCCAGCAGCTTGGGCTCGACATTGAACACTGAAGCTTTCTTT.

Note on this clone: Its ends do not fully match the called genes, so a read error is possible. The V gene is TRBV6-8, the J gene TRBJ1-2; D uncertain. The CDR3 loop spans 14 amino acids. The germline CDR1 and CDR2 sequences are MNHGY and SAAAGT. The CDR3 protein is CAISPSGSNYGYTF. CDR3 nucleotide sequence: TGTGCCATCAGTCCCTCGGGCAGTAACTATGGCTACACCTTC.

The V gene is TRBV19, the J gene TRBJ1-5; TRBD1 is a possible D gene (5 bases). Germline V CDR1 and CDR2: LNHDA, SQIVND (reference sequence). This CDR3 comprises 16 residues. Trimming stripped 5 bases from V and 2 bases from J, with 16 bases between. CDR3 coding DNA: TGTGCCAGTAGTCGTCTGCAGGAAGGGGGCAATCAGCCCCAGCATTTT. This codes for CASSRLQEGGNQPQHF. Combining the CDR3 with reference TRBV19 and TRBJ1-5 gives the whole variable domain DGGITQSPKYLFRKEGQNVTLSCEQNLNHDAMYWYRQDPGQGLRLIYYSQIVNDFQKGDIAEGYSVSREKKESFPLTVTSAQKNPTAFYLCASSRLQEGGNQPQHFGDGTRLSIL.

The chain combines TRBV18 with TRBJ2-5; D is unclear. CDR3 length: 13 residues. The V end was cut by 0 bases, the J end by 1 base, with 3 bases between. From germline, CDR1 is KGHSH and CDR2 LQKENI. The CDR3 nucleotides are TGTGCCAGCTCACCACCGGGCCAAGAGACCCAGTACTTC. Translated: CASSPPGQETQYF.

V gene TRBV6-7 combines with J gene TRBJ2-1; 8 bases match TRBD1. TRBV6-7 belongs to the ORF category, with a function that is uncertain. The trim removed 5 bases at V and 6 bases at J, leaving 9 bases unmatched. The CDR3 loop spans 15 amino acids. CDR3 sequence reads: CASSTRDRISNEQFF. The CDR3 coding sequence is TGTGCCAGCAGTACCCGGGACAGGATCTCCAATGAGCAGTTCTTC.

This clone occurred a few times. This CDR3 reads CASQARGLRYEAFF. CDR3 nucleotides: TGTGCCTCACAAGCACGGGGACTACGTTATGAAGCTTTCTTT. V is TRBV12-2 and J is TRBJ1-1. TRBV12-2 is reported as a pseudogene. The CDR3 length is 14 residues.

This clone turned up a few times. The chain joins TRBV6-8 to TRBJ2-7; tentative D call: TRBD2 (5 bases). The CDR3 is 14 amino acids. The V and J ends lost 5 bases and 6 bases respectively, with 17 bases between them. The germline gives CDR1 MNHGY, CDR2 SAAAGT. CDR3 amino acids: CASSPEGGSGEQYF. CDR3 coding DNA: TGTGCCAGCAGTCCCGAGGGTGGGAGTGGCGAGCAGTACTTC.

The CDR3, as DNA: TGTGCCATCAGTGAGTCCATTTTACGCGGGTCCTCGGATACGCAGTATTTT. Translation: CAISESILRGSSDTQYF. This chain links TRBV10-3 with TRBJ2-3, with a tentative D call TRBD2 (5 bases). V was shortened by 0 bases and J by 6 bases, with 19 bases between the two germline ends. Germline assignment: CDR1 ENHRY and CDR2 SYGVKD. CDR3 length equals 17 residues.

Sample share makes this clone medium-sized. V usage is TRBV7-2 and J usage is TRBJ2-3; no clear D gene. The V end lost 4 bases, the J end lost 10 bases, and 15 bases lay between the germline ends. Germline V gene sequence: CDR1 SGHTA, CDR2 FQGNSA. The CDR3 is 13 residues long. CDR3 DNA: TGTGCCAGCAGCTCGAATTTCTACGATGCGCAGTATTTT. Its translation is CASSSNFYDAQYF.

This clone was observed a handful of times. Additional DNA sequences in this sample encode the identical CDR3. The chain employs TRBV9 and TRBJ2-1; 7 bases fit TRBD2. Trimming took 1 base from V and 4 from J; bases not matched to a gene: 5. The CDR3 covers 15 residues. CDR1 and CDR2 (germline): SGDLS, YYNGEE. CDR3 region: CASSVLAETYNEQFF. CDR3 coding DNA: TGTGCCAGCAGCGTACTAGCGGAAACGTACAATGAGCAGTTCTTC.

The chain has TRBV19 and TRBJ2-5; 8 nucleotides agree with TRBD2. Germline V gene data show CDR1 as LNHDA and CDR2 as SQIVND (reference sequence). V gave up 5 bases and J gave up 4 bases; unmatched junction bases: 6. CDR3 length: 14 amino acids. The CDR3 DNA sequence: TGTGCCAGTAGTCGAGCGGGGGTAAGAGAGACCCAGTACTTC. It yields the protein CASSRAGVRETQYF.

J is TRBJ2-7 and V is TRBV19; D may correspond to TRBD1 or TRBD2 (5 bases each). CDR3 length: 14 residues. V shed 3 bases and J shed 0 bases, with 9 bases lying between them. Germline values: CDR1 LNHDA, CDR2 SQIVND (reference sequence). CDR3 in amino acids: CASSIRGSSYEQYF. CDR3 nucleotides: TGTGCCAGTAGTATCCGGGGCAGCTCCTACGAGCAGTACTTC.

This clone was picked up a small number of times. This chain uses TRBV28 with TRBJ1-1; D is perhaps TRBD1 (5 bases). The CDR3 totals 13 residues. The germline V gene encodes CDR1 MDHEN and CDR2 SYDVKM. Trimming pared 5 bases from V and 4 bases from J, leaving 11 bases between. The CDR3 spells CASSEQVVTEAFF. CDR3 DNA sequence: TGTGCCAGCAGTGAACAGGTGGTCACTGAAGCTTTCTTT.

This clone was counted between two and nine times. The chain's CDR3 is CASSQGQDYTGELFF. CDR3 DNA: TGCGCCAGCAGCCAAGGACAGGACTATACCGGGGAGCTGTTTTTT. V usage is TRBV4-1 and J usage is TRBJ2-2; either TRBD1 or TRBD2 may supply D (6 bases each). This CDR3 has 15 residues. The V end lost 1 base, the J end lost 5 bases, and 11 bases lay between the germline ends. CDR1 MGHRA and CDR2 YSYEKL come from the germline V gene.

This chain links TRBV30 with TRBJ1-1; D gene uncertain. Germline V lookup: CDR1 GTSNPN, CDR2 SVGIG (reference sequence). The CDR3 is 14 residues long. Trimming took 3 bases from V and 3 from J, leaving 14 bases between them. The CDR3 here is CAWSYGLGYTEAFF. The CDR3 nucleotides read TGTGCCTGGAGCTACGGACTCGGGTACACTGAAGCTTTCTTT.

This clone appeared a few times. The rearrangement links TRBV6-8 to TRBJ2-5, with TRBD2 matching 9 bases. After removal of 6 bases from V and 1 base from J, the junction contained 9 bases not matched to a gene. The CDR3 spans 16 residues. CDR1 and CDR2 from the germline V gene are MNHGY and SAAAGT. This CDR3 reads CASSPLLSGSQETQYF. The DNA for the CDR3 is TGTGCCAGCAGCCCCCTTCTTAGCGGGAGCCAAGAGACCCAGTACTTC.

The CDR3 region is CATSSDRGTYEQYF. The DNA for the CDR3 is TGTGCCACCAGCAGCGACAGGGGAACCTACGAGCAGTACTTC. This rearrangement joins TRBV15 to TRBJ2-7; 8 nucleotides align to TRBD1. The length of the CDR3 is 14 residues. CDR1 and CDR2 (germline): LNHNV, YYDKDF (reference sequence). The V and J ends lost 3 bases and 2 bases, in that order; junction bases with no gene match: 3.

The chain combines TRBV28 with TRBJ1-6, with D tentatively TRBD1 (5 bases). V gave up 5 bases and J gave up 9 bases, with 14 bases separating them. The CDR3 loop spans 14 amino acids. Germline CDR1 and CDR2: MDHEN and SYDVKM. The CDR3 protein is CASSTPLGGSPLHF. Here the CDR3 DNA reads TGTGCCAGCAGTACACCGCTGGGGGGTTCACCCCTCCACTTT.

This clone was seen a handful of times. The V call is TRBV12-5, the J call TRBJ2-7; 8 bases are a match to TRBD1. Germline V gene data show CDR1 as LGHNT and CDR2 as FRNRAP. There are 14 residues in the CDR3. The chain's CDR3 is CASTDRGGFYEQYF. CDR3 coding DNA: TGTGCCAGCACCGACAGGGGTGGGTTCTACGAGCAGTACTTC. The full variable domain, in which reference TRBV12-5 and TRBJ2-7 provide the parts outside the CDR3, is DARVTQTPRHKVTEMGQEVTMRCQPILGHNTVFWYRQTMMQGLELLAYFRNRAPLDDSGMPKDRFSAEMPDATLATLKIQPSEPRDSAVYFCASTDRGGFYEQYFGPGTRLTVT.

In this sample, this clone turned up a few times. This sequence joins TRBV11-3 and TRBJ2-4, with TRBD2 identical over 10 bases. The CDR3 extends over 17 amino acids. Germline V lookup: CDR1 SGHNT, CDR2 YENEEA. Unmatched junction bases numbered 11, after V lost 4 bases and J lost 5 bases. In DNA, the CDR3 is TGTGCCAGCAGCTCCGCAGGGGATAGCGGGGGGCAAAACATTCAGTACTTC. Its translation: CASSSAGDSGGQNIQYF.